This T cell receptor beta chain was documented in a study of metastatic and nonmetastatic thyroid tumors. TCRdb re-called clones from the PCR reads using MiXCR. The sample holds about 35,000 clones, 18% seen once. There are many counts of this clone. No treatment had been given to any patient before thyroid surgery. Trimming cost V 1 base and J 5 bases; bases outside gene matches: 7. The CDR3 extends over 18 amino acids. This receptor was obtained from a male donor with papillary thyroid cancer or a benign thyroid nodule (not recorded which). Some clones in this sample may be carry-over from other donors' samples. The J gene is TRBJ2-3, the V gene TRBV12-3 or TRBV12-4, with 15 positions matching TRBD2. Sequencing was carried out using blood. The CDR3, as DNA: TGTGCCAGCAGTTTAGAGGTGGGACTAGCGGGGGGCGGAGATACGCAGTATTTT. Encoded protein: CASSLEVGLAGGGDTQYF.